This paragraph covers one T cell receptor beta chain sequence. As yet, its antigen is unknown. Profiled with immunoSEQ multiplex PCR; TCRdb holds only in-frame clones, not every one. The top ten clones hold 1.8% of a sample with around 100,000 clones, roughly 90% of them seen once. The record originates from a study of T cell responses to AZD1222 COVID-19 vaccine. Study-wide results and limits: Spike-specific TCR breadth and depth went up after people got two AZD1222 doses.

After removal of 6 bases from V and 7 bases from J, the junction contained 2 bases not matched to a gene. The CDR3 has 12 amino acids. The sequence derives from an adult in good health. The sequences come from peripheral blood, collected on day 0 of AZD1222 vaccination. The V call is TRBV12-3 or TRBV12-4, the J call TRBJ1-4, with 7 bases aligning to TRBD1. CDR3 residues: CASRWTGEKLFF. As DNA, the CDR3 is TGTGCCAGCAGGTGGACAGGTGAAAAACTGTTTTTT.